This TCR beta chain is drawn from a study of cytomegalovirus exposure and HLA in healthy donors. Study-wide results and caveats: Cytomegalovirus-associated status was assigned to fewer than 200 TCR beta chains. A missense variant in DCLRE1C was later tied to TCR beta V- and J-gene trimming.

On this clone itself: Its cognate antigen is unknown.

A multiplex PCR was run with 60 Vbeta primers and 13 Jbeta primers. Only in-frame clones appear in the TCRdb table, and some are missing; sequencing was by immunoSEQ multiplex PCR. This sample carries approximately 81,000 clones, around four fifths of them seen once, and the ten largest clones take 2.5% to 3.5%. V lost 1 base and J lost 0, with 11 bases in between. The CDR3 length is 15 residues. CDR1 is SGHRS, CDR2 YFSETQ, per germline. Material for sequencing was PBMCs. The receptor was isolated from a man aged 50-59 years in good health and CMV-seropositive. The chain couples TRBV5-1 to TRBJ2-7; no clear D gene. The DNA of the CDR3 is TGCGCCAGCAGCTTGTTTCCGGTCGCCTCCTACGAGCAGTACTTC. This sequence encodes CASSLFPVASYEQYF.